This TCR beta chain was sequenced in a study of T cell responses to AZD1222 COVID-19 vaccine. Whole-study results and caveats: The reported proportion of spike-specific TCRs targeting unmutated variant regions was nearly half. Only after the peak T cell response were repertoires sampled.

This table comes from immunoSEQ multiplex PCR, and its TCRdb copy is limited to in-frame clones, with some not included. The table lists approximately 100,000 clones, 80% to 95% of them singletons. As concerns this clone: The antigen is undetermined. One junction end does not reproduce the germline sequence, and a read error may be involved.

CDR3 size: 15 residues. CDR1 is SEHNR and CDR2 is FQNEAQ in the germline V gene (reference sequence). Sequenced here: peripheral blood, sampled on day 0 of AZD1222 vaccination. The TCR sequence derives from an adult in good health. The gene calls are TRBV7-9 and TRBJ1-2; 12 bases are a match to TRBD1. CDR3 residues: CASSIARDRGHGYTF. CDR3 nucleotides: TGTGCCAGCAGCATAGCCCGGGACAGGGGGCACGGCTACACCTTC.